The next 24 T cell receptor beta chains were all read from a single sample in a study of fetal regulatory T cell absence and autoimmunity. Here immunoSEQ multiplex PCR was the method, and the copy in TCRdb shows in-frame clones only, minus some. Among around 100,000 clones listed, less than 80% were seen once. The specimen was pancreas tissue. These receptors originate from a male donor with IPEX syndrome.

The rearrangement links TRBV4-1 to TRBJ2-7; weak D call: TRBD2 (6 bases). V was clipped by 1 base and J by 4 bases, with 20 bases between them. The length of the CDR3 is 17 residues. CDR1 and CDR2 from the germline V gene are MGHRA and YSYEKL. This CDR3 reads CASSQGVGSGPSYEQYF. In DNA, the CDR3 is TGCGCCAGCAGCCAAGGGGTCGGTAGCGGACCTTCATACGAGCAGTACTTC.

This clone showed up just a few times. This chain links TRBV5-1 with TRBJ2-3; no reliable D call. V was trimmed by 4 bases and J by 0 bases, leaving 6 bases between them. From germline, CDR1 is SGHRS and CDR2 YFSETQ. The CDR3 spans 13 residues. In nucleotides, the CDR3 is TGCGCCAGCAGCATTCCTAGCACAGATACGCAGTATTTT. Translated, it gives CASSIPSTDTQYF.

The V call is TRBV5-1, the J call TRBJ2-7, with TRBD1 matching 7 bases. Germline-derived CDR1 and CDR2 are SGHRS and YFSETQ. The junction had 7 bases not matched to a gene; V was cut back by 4 bases and J by 3 bases. This CDR3 has 14 amino acids. CDR3 amino acids: CASSPGDRGYEQYF. In DNA form, the CDR3 reads TGCGCCAGCAGCCCCGGGGACAGAGGCTACGAGCAGTACTTC.

The chain links TRBV7-2 to TRBJ2-1; possibly TRBD2 for D (6 bases). Between the trimmed V and J ends, which lost 4 bases and 7 bases, there was a span of 23 bases. Germline CDR1 reads SGHTA; CDR2 reads FQGNSA. CDR3 length: 17 residues. The CDR3 is CASSSQTGTGGRNEQFF. CDR3 coding DNA: TGTGCCAGCAGCTCCCAGACCGGGACTGGGGGGAGAAATGAGCAGTTCTTC.

The chain combines TRBV20-1 with TRBJ2-7; either TRBD1 or TRBD2 may supply D (5 bases each). The V gene's germline CDR1 is DFQATT and CDR2 SNEGSKA (reference sequence). Trimming stripped 7 bases from V and 3 bases from J, with 7 bases between. The CDR3 loop spans 10 amino acids. CDR3: CSVGGYEQYF. CDR3 in DNA: TGCAGTGTTGGGGGCTACGAGCAGTACTTC.

The chain uses TRBV6-5 and TRBJ2-7; 9 bases map to TRBD1. The CDR3 is made up of 15 amino acids. Per the germline V gene, CDR1 is MNHEY and CDR2 is SVGAGI. The V and J ends lost 0 bases and 2 bases, in that order; junction bases with no gene match: 2. The CDR3 spells CASSYSTGGPYEQYF. The CDR3, as DNA: TGTGCCAGCAGTTACTCGACAGGGGGACCCTACGAGCAGTACTTC.

The V gene is TRBV7-2, the J gene TRBJ2-7, with TRBD2 identical over 7 bases. Per the germline V gene, CDR1 is SGHTA and CDR2 is FQGNSA. V shed 1 base, J shed 0 bases, and the junction held 6 bases outside the gene matches. The CDR3 length is 16 residues. CDR3 in amino acids: CASSLVSRGSSYEQYF. CDR3 DNA: TGTGCCAGCAGCTTAGTCTCGCGGGGGAGCTCCTACGAGCAGTACTTC.

This chain uses TRBV7-2 with TRBJ2-5; 8 bases agree with TRBD1. The junction had 0 bases not matched to a gene; V was cut back by 2 bases and J by 7 bases. There are 12 residues in the CDR3. Germline V lookup: CDR1 SGHTA, CDR2 FQGNSA. The CDR3 sequence is CASSLQGATQYF. The CDR3 coding sequence is TGTGCCAGCAGCTTACAGGGGGCGACCCAGTACTTC.

The J gene is TRBJ2-5, the V gene TRBV5-1, with TRBD1 matching 10 bases. V lost 0 bases, J lost 4 bases, and 0 bases stayed unmatched. Germline V lookup: CDR1 SGHRS, CDR2 YFSETQ. This CDR3 spans 14 amino acids. This CDR3 reads CASSLGQGAETQYF. In DNA form, the CDR3 reads TGCGCCAGCAGCTTGGGACAGGGGGCAGAGACCCAGTACTTC. The entire variable domain, with the rest obtained from reference TRBV5-1 and TRBJ2-5, is as follows: KAGVTQTPRYLIKTRGQQVTLSCSPISGHRSVSWYQQTPGQGLQFLFEYFSETQRNKGNFPGRFSGRQFSNSRSEMNVSTLELGDSALYLCASSLGQGAETQYFGPGTRLLVL.

This clone was picked up a small number of times. V usage is TRBV10-2 and J usage is TRBJ2-2; D remains unclear. Between the trimmed V and J ends, which lost 2 bases and 2 bases, there was a span of 3 bases. Germline values: CDR1 WSHSY, CDR2 SAAADI. The CDR3 has 13 residues. The CDR3 DNA reads as TGCGCCAGCAGTGAGACAAACACCGGGGAGCTGTTTTTT. It translates to CASSETNTGELFF.

CDR3 in DNA: TGTGCCTGGAGTGTACGCAGGGTGGGCAATGAGCAGTTCTTC. It specifies CAWSVRRVGNEQFF. The chain recombines TRBV30 with TRBJ2-1, with D perhaps TRBD1 (5 bases). CDR3 length equals 14 residues. Per germline, CDR1 GTSNPN and CDR2 SVGIG (reference sequence). Trimming cost V 0 bases and J 6 bases, with 12 bases left between them.

The genes are TRBV19 and TRBJ1-3; a weak D match, TRBD1 (6 bases). This CDR3 has 17 residues. V dropped 3 bases and J dropped 0 bases, with 15 bases sitting between them. Germline CDR1 and CDR2: LNHDA and SQIVND (reference sequence). The CDR3, as DNA: TGTGCCAGTAGTATGGGGGGACAAGGAGGCTCTGGAAACACCATATATTTT. Its translation is CASSMGGQGGSGNTIYF.

This clone showed up just a few times. This chain links TRBV19 with TRBJ1-2; weak D call: TRBD1 (6 bases). This CDR3 is 12 amino acids long. V lost 4 bases and J 3 bases, leaving 6 bases between the germline ends. Germline CDR1 reads LNHDA; CDR2 reads SQIVND (reference sequence). CDR3 amino acids: CASSTGDYGYTF. CDR3 nucleotide sequence: TGTGCCAGTAGTACAGGGGACTATGGCTACACCTTC.

The CDR3, as DNA: TGTGCCAGCAGCTTGGGCCCCGGGACAGACTATGGCTACACCTTC. Amino acids: CASSLGPGTDYGYTF. V usage is TRBV5-6 and J usage is TRBJ1-2; 7 bases align to TRBD1. V lost 0 bases and J lost 3; bases outside the gene matches: 5. The CDR3 runs to 15 residues. Germline CDR1 reads SGHDT; CDR2 reads YYEEEE.

CDR3 DNA: TGTGCCACCAGCAGAGATACAAATGGGGGCAATCAGCCCCAGCATTTT. Translation: CATSRDTNGGNQPQHF. This chain joins TRBV15 and TRBJ1-5; D uncertain. In germline, CDR1 is LNHNV, CDR2 YYDKDF (reference sequence). Trimming cost V 0 bases and J 2 bases, with 11 bases left between them. This CDR3 contains 16 residues.

In nucleotides, the CDR3 is TGTGCCAGAGGAGCGGGGGTTGGCAATGAGCAGTTCTTC. This codes for CARGAGVGNEQFF. The rearrangement links TRBV21-1 to TRBJ2-1; the table's D call TRBD2 went unverified against the DNA. TRBV21-1 is a pseudogene segment. The CDR3 runs 13 residues.

The chain combines TRBV13 with TRBJ2-7; 7 bases map to TRBD2. This CDR3 spans 14 amino acids. The V gene end was trimmed by 5 bases and the J gene end by 7 bases; junction bases not matched to a gene: 11. The germline V gene has CDR1 PRHDT and CDR2 FYEKMQ (reference sequence). This CDR3 reads CASSGLRGKVEQYF. The CDR3 DNA sequence: TGTGCCAGCAGCGGCCTGCGGGGGAAGGTGGAGCAGTACTTC.

This clone was seen only a few times. This chain uses TRBV5-6 with TRBJ2-7; 11 bases fit TRBD1. The V segment lost 0 bases and the J segment 5 bases; nucleotides outside the gene matches: 7. CDR1 and CDR2 from the germline V gene are SGHDT and YYEEEE. CDR3 length equals 16 residues. In DNA form, the CDR3 reads TGTGCCAGCAGCTTGGGGCGCCGGGACAGGGGGAACGAGCAGTACTTC. Protein sequence: CASSLGRRDRGNEQYF.

This chain connects TRBV27 to TRBJ2-5; tentative D call: TRBD2 (5 bases). The CDR3 is 15 residues long. Germline lookup yields CDR1 MNHEY and CDR2 SMNVEV (reference sequence). V was shortened by 0 bases and J by 4 bases, with 12 bases between the two germline ends. The CDR3 DNA is TGTGCCAGCAGTTTATCCAGCGGCTTGGGAGAGACCCAGTACTTC. Its protein is CASSLSSGLGETQYF.

The chain recombines TRBV6-5 with TRBJ2-2; the D is unclear. Trimming stripped 2 bases from V and 5 bases from J, with 3 bases between. Germline-derived CDR1 and CDR2 are MNHEY and SVGAGI. The CDR3 loop spans 12 amino acids. CDR3 sequence reads: CASSYRTGELFF. The CDR3 DNA reads as TGTGCCAGCAGTTACAGGACCGGGGAGCTGTTTTTT.

The chain has TRBV7-8 and TRBJ1-3; 7 positions match TRBD1. There are 15 residues in the CDR3. With V trimmed by 3 bases and J by 4 bases, 6 bases remained unmatched. The V gene's germline CDR1 is SGHVS and CDR2 FQNEAQ. The DNA for the CDR3 is TGTGCCAGCAGCTTGGGGACAGAGGGGGGAAACACCATATATTTT. Translation: CASSLGTEGGNTIYF.

V is TRBV4-1 and J is TRBJ2-1; D unresolved. Germline V CDR1 and CDR2: MGHRA, YSYEKL. Trimming left V 4 bases short and J 7 bases short, with 11 bases between. The CDR3 has 13 residues. Here the CDR3 DNA reads TGCGCCAGCAGCCTAAAAAGATCGAATGAGCAGTTCTTC. Translating it yields CASSLKRSNEQFF.

The J gene is TRBJ2-1, the V gene TRBV7-9; 9 bases match TRBD2. Germline CDR1 and CDR2: SEHNR and FQNEAQ (reference sequence). The CDR3 sequence is 17 residues long. The ends lost 5 bases at V and 2 bases at J; junction bases unmatched: 10. CDR3 DNA: TGTGCCAGCAGCGATGTTACGGGACTAGCCCCCTACAATGAGCAGTTCTTC. It is translated as CASSDVTGLAPYNEQFF.

This clone was seen a few times. The chain links TRBV19 to TRBJ2-5; D is undetermined. Germline CDR1 is LNHDA and CDR2 is SQIVND (reference sequence). The CDR3 covers 16 residues. Trimming took off 4 bases at V and 0 bases at J, with 15 bases between the two ends. This chain's CDR3 is CASSTVLRRYQETQYF. The CDR3 coding sequence is TGTGCCAGTAGTACTGTCTTGCGACGGTACCAAGAGACCCAGTACTTC.